This TCR beta chain comes out of a study of T cells in Graves' hyperthyroidism and ophthalmopathy. Across the whole study: Peripheral blood was secured at the point of initial diagnosis, before any treatment. Study outcomes and limitations: Blood held most thyroid clonotypes expanded above 0.001 frequency. Onset of ophthalmopathy came a median approximately 6.9 months after the model predicted it.

This clonotype was counted ten times or more. Its antigen remains unidentified. V was pared by 0 bases and J by 10 bases, with 14 bases between. CDR1 SGHRS and CDR2 YFSETQ come from the germline V gene. There are 15 residues in the CDR3. Around 9.8 ml fresh peripheral blood yielded the PBMCs. Amplified TCR beta CDR3 regions derived from RNA transcripts. The HTBI set primed first-round TCR CDR3 RT-PCR. TCRdb ran MiXCR on the multiplex PCR reads and lists one entry per CDR3 protein. The data show about 500,000 distinct CDR3 sequences, with roughly a sixth seen just once and under 20% held by the top ten. The sample taken for sequencing was blood. This clonotype was obtained from a woman between 18 and 30 years old with Graves' ophthalmopathy. The V and J genes are TRBV5-1 and TRBJ1-6; no definite D call. The CDR3 DNA reads as TGCGCCAGCAGCTTGGGTTTGACGGGTACCTCACCCCTCCACTTT. Protein sequence: CASSLGLTGTSPLHF.